Below, 14 T cell receptor beta chains from the same sample are listed, as sequenced in a study of vaccination and CD4 T cells after COVID-19. Treatment described: roughly 10-day PBMC culture with coronavirus spike peptide pools or control peptides (ViraFEST assay). These receptors lack a known antigen. Cultured CD4+ T cell DNA underwent sequencing with the Oncomine TCR Beta short-read assay. TCRdb independently ran MiXCR on the PCR reads; one entry per CDR3 protein. The sample carries about 15,000 distinct CDR3 sequences, around 50% recorded once. Sequencing was done on a sample of CD4+ T cells from blood, cultured in vitro. Source of these receptors: a human donor who had recovered from COVID-19.

This clonotype was detected a few times. The chain couples TRBV20-1 to TRBJ2-3, with no clear D. Trimming removed 3 bases from V and 6 bases from J, with 7 bases in between. Germline CDR1 reads DFQATT; CDR2 reads SNEGSKA (reference sequence). CDR3 length: 11 amino acids. CDR3 in amino acids: CSASRPDTQYF. The CDR3 DNA sequence: TGCAGTGCTAGCCGGCCTGATACGCAGTATTTT.

DNA of the CDR3: TGCAGTGCTAGAGATGTATCAAAGCCCTACGAGCAGTACTTC. Translated, it gives CSARDVSKPYEQYF. V usage is TRBV20-1 and J usage is TRBJ2-7; no definite D call. Germline CDR1 and CDR2: DFQATT and SNEGSKA (reference sequence). Trimming took off 0 bases at V and 2 bases at J, with 11 bases between the two ends. The CDR3 spans 14 residues.

This clonotype was counted a few times. This chain connects TRBV7-2 to TRBJ1-1; 8 bases align to TRBD1. V shed 6 bases, J shed 3 bases, and the junction held 3 bases outside the gene matches. CDR3 length: 13 amino acids. Germline V gene lookup returns CDR1 SGHTA and CDR2 FQGNSA. Written as DNA, the CDR3 is TGTGCCAGCAGTCCGGACAGGGACACTGAAGCTTTCTTT. This gives the protein CASSPDRDTEAFF. Using reference TRBV7-2 and TRBJ1-1 for the parts outside the CDR3, the full variable domain is GAGVSQSPSNKVTEKGKDVELRCDPISGHTALYWYRQSLGQGLEFLIYFQGNSAPDKSGLPSDRFSAERTGGSVSTLTIQRTQQEDSAVYLCASSPDRDTEAFFGQGTRLTVV.

This chain joins TRBV5-1 and TRBJ2-5; TRBD2 agrees at 7 bases. This CDR3 is 16 amino acids long. The trim removed 0 bases at V and 5 bases at J, leaving 10 bases unmatched. Germline V lookup: CDR1 SGHRS, CDR2 YFSETQ. CDR3 residues: CASSLGGAGAGETQYF. CDR3 in DNA: TGCGCCAGCAGCTTGGGGGGTGCGGGAGCGGGTGAGACCCAGTACTTC. The full variable domain, its missing parts supplied by reference TRBV5-1 and TRBJ2-5, is KAGVTQTPRYLIKTRGQQVTLSCSPISGHRSVSWYQQTPGQGLQFLFEYFSETQRNKGNFPGRFSGRQFSNSRSEMNVSTLELGDSALYLCASSLGGAGAGETQYFGPGTRLLVL.

The genes are TRBV14 and TRBJ2-5; possibly TRBD2 for D (5 bases). V dropped 0 bases and J dropped 4 bases, with 15 bases sitting between them. The germline V gene has CDR1 SGHDN and CDR2 FVKESK. This CDR3 region has 16 residues. The CDR3 loop is CASSQDWAPGVETQYF. CDR3 sequence (DNA): TGTGCCAGCAGCCAAGATTGGGCCCCCGGGGTAGAGACCCAGTACTTC.

The gene calls are TRBV20-1 and TRBJ2-7; D tentatively reads TRBD1 or TRBD2 (6 bases each). In germline, CDR1 is DFQATT, CDR2 SNEGSKA (reference sequence). The CDR3 has 14 residues. V lost 2 bases and J lost 5, with 16 bases in between. The DNA for the CDR3 is TGCAGTGCTAGAAGGGGGGCACCCCCCCACGAGCAGTACTTC. It yields the protein CSARRGAPPHEQYF.

This clonotype turned up a few times. J is TRBJ1-1 and V is TRBV6-5; D is unresolved. Deletions cut 3 bases from V and 0 bases from J, with 5 bases between. Germline V gives CDR1 MNHEY, CDR2 SVGAGI. CDR3 length: 13 amino acids. DNA for the CDR3: TGTGCCAGCAGTTATCGGGTGAACACTGAAGCTTTCTTT. It is translated as CASSYRVNTEAFF.

This chain joins TRBV6-1 and TRBJ2-7; D is undetermined. The CDR3 contains 15 residues. Between the trimmed V and J ends, which lost 0 bases and 3 bases, there was a span of 12 bases. The germline V gene has CDR1 MNHNS and CDR2 SASEGT. CDR3 region: CASSEAPGDRYEQYF. CDR3 DNA sequence: TGTGCCAGCAGTGAAGCCCCAGGAGATCGCTACGAGCAGTACTTC.

The chain uses TRBV21-1 and TRBJ2-1; TRBD2, the table's D call, lacks a check against the DNA. TRBV21-1 is a known pseudogene. CDR3 length: 13 residues. The CDR3 reads CASSTGGGFEQFF. CDR3 nucleotide sequence: TGTGCCAGCAGCACGGGAGGGGGGTTTGAGCAGTTCTTC.

The CDR3 sequence is CASSYTGGDIQYF. DNA for the CDR3: TGTGCCAGCAGTTACACAGGGGGCGACATTCAGTACTTC. The genes are TRBV12-3 or TRBV12-4 and TRBJ2-4; the match to TRBD1 covers 9 bases. There are 13 residues in the CDR3. The V gene end was trimmed by 4 bases and the J gene end by 8 bases; junction bases not matched to a gene: 3.

This chain's CDR3 is CASSQVDSGLNTGELFF. CDR3 coding DNA: TGTGCCAGCAGCCAAGTTGATAGCGGTTTGAACACCGGGGAGCTGTTTTTT. The chain carries TRBV4-2 and TRBJ2-2; weak D call: TRBD2 (6 bases). Germline CDR1 is LGHNA and CDR2 is YNFKEQ. The length of the CDR3 is 17 residues. The ends were cut back, 1 base at V and 1 base at J, with 13 bases in the middle.

This clonotype appeared once. This chain links TRBV5-1 with TRBJ2-1; D perhaps matches TRBD1 (6 bases). The germline V gene has CDR1 SGHRS and CDR2 YFSETQ. The V end was cut by 1 base, the J end by 0 bases, with 17 bases between. The CDR3 runs to 18 residues. Here the CDR3 reads CASSLLPGTPSSYNEQFF. As DNA, the CDR3 is TGCGCCAGCAGCTTGCTTCCCGGGACACCAAGCTCCTACAATGAGCAGTTCTTC. The variable domain in full, with the rest retrieved from reference TRBV5-1 and TRBJ2-1, is KAGVTQTPRYLIKTRGQQVTLSCSPISGHRSVSWYQQTPGQGLQFLFEYFSETQRNKGNFPGRFSGRQFSNSRSEMNVSTLELGDSALYLCASSLLPGTPSSYNEQFFGPGTRLTVL.

This clonotype was detected only a few times. The gene calls are TRBV6-1 and TRBJ2-5; 11 nucleotides line up with TRBD2. CDR3 length: 16 residues. Germline CDR1 is MNHNS and CDR2 is SASEGT. V was clipped by 1 base and J by 5 bases; unmatched bases: 6. The CDR3 here is CASSEGGTSGSETQYF. CDR3 bases: TGTGCCAGCAGTGAAGGGGGTACTAGCGGGAGTGAGACCCAGTACTTC.

V and J are TRBV28 and TRBJ2-2; D remains ambiguous. The CDR3 is 13 amino acids. Trimming stripped 2 bases from V and 4 bases from J, with 5 bases between. Germline assignment: CDR1 MDHEN and CDR2 SYDVKM. The CDR3 is CASSLMVTGELFF. The CDR3, as DNA: TGTGCCAGCAGTTTAATGGTCACCGGGGAGCTGTTTTTT.